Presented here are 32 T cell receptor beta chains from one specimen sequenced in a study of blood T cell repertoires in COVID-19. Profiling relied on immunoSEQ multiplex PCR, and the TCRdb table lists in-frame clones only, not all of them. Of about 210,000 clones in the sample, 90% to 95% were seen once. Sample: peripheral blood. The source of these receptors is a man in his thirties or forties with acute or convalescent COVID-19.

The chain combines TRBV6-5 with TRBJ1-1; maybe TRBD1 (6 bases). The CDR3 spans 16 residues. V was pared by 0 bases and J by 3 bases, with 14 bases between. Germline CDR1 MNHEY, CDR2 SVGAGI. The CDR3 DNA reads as TGTGCCAGCAGTTACTCGTATGGCAGGGGAGACACTGAAGCTTTCTTT. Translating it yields CASSYSYGRGDTEAFF.

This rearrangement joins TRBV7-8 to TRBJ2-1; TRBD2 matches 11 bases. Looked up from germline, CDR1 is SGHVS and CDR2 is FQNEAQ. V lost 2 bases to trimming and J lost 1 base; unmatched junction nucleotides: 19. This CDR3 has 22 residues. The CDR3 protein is CASSLWGPGRIAGGSSYNEQFF. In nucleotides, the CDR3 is TGTGCCAGCAGCTTATGGGGTCCGGGCCGTATAGCGGGGGGGTCTTCCTACAATGAGCAGTTCTTC.

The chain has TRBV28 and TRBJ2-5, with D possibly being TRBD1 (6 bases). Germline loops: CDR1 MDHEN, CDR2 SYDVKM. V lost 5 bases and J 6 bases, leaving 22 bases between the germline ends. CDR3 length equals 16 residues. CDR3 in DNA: TGTGCCAGCAGTCCGTTTCTGAGGACAGTAAAAAAGACCCAGTACTTC. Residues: CASSPFLRTVKKTQYF.

CDR3 sequence (DNA): TGTGCCAGCTCGTCAGGGACAGGGAACACCGGGGAGCTGTTTTTT. Its protein product is CASSSGTGNTGELFF. The rearrangement uses TRBV18 and TRBJ2-2; 8 bases agree with TRBD1. Germline V gene sequence: CDR1 KGHSH, CDR2 LQKENI. The CDR3 is 15 residues long. The V segment lost 6 bases and the J segment 1 base; nucleotides outside the gene matches: 4.

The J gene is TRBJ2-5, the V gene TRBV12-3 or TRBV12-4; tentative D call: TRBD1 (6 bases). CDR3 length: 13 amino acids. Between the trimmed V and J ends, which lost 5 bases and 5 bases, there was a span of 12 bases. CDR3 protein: CASSEAGVETQYF. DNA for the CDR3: TGTGCCAGCAGTGAAGCAGGGGTGGAGACCCAGTACTTC.

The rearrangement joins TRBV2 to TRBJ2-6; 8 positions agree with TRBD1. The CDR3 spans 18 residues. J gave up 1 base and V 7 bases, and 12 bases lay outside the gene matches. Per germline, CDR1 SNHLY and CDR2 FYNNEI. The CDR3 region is CASTYSDRGVSGANVLTF. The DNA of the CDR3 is TGTGCCAGCACCTACAGTGACAGGGGAGTATCTGGGGCCAACGTCCTGACTTTC. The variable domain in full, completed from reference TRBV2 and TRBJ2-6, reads EPEVTQTPSHQVTQMGQEVILRCVPISNHLYFYWYRQILGQKVEFLVSFYNNEISEKSEIFDDQFSVERPDGSNFTLKIRSTKLEDSAMYFCASTYSDRGVSGANVLTFGAGSRLTVL.

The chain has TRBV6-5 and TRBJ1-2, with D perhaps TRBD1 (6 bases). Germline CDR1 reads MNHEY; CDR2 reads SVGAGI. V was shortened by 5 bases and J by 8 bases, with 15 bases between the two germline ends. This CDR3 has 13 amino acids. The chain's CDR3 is CASSLRDIYGYTF. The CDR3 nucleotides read TGTGCCAGCAGTCTCCGGGACATTTACGGCTACACCTTC.

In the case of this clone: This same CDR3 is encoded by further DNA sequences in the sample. The CDR3 reads CASSLGQGNEKLFF. CDR3 in DNA: TGTGCCAGCAGCTTAGGGCAGGGTAATGAAAAACTGTTTTTT. J is TRBJ1-4 and V is TRBV7-9; D is perhaps TRBD1 (5 bases). Germline V gene data show CDR1 as SEHNR and CDR2 as FQNEAQ (reference sequence). V was clipped by 1 base and J by 4 bases, with 7 bases between them. The CDR3 is 14 residues long.

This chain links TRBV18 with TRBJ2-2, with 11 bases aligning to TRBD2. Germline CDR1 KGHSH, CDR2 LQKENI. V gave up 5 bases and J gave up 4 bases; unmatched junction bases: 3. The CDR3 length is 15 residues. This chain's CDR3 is CASSSGLAVTGELFF. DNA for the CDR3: TGTGCCAGCTCATCGGGACTAGCGGTCACCGGGGAGCTGTTTTTT. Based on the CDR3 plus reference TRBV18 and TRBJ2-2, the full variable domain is NAGVMQNPRHLVRRRGQEARLRCSPMKGHSHVYWYRQLPEEGLKFMVYLQKENIIDESGMPKERFSAEFPKEGPSILRIQQVVRGDSAAYFCASSSGLAVTGELFFGEGSRLTVL.

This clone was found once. CDR3 DNA sequence: TGTGCCAGTAGCAACTCGGGGGGTACCTCCTACAATGAGCAGTTCTTC. It translates to CASSNSGGTSYNEQFF. The chain joins TRBV19 to TRBJ2-1; 7 bases map to TRBD2. Germline assignment: CDR1 LNHDA and CDR2 SQIVND (reference sequence). CDR3 length: 16 residues. Trimming removed 6 bases from V and 0 bases from J; junction bases left unmatched: 8.

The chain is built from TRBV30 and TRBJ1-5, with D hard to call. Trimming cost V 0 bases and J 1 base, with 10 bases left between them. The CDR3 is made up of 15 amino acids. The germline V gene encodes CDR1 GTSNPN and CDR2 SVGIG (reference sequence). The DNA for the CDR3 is TGTGCCTGGAGTGTGAGGCAGTCAAGCAATCAGCCCCAGCATTTT. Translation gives CAWSVRQSSNQPQHF.

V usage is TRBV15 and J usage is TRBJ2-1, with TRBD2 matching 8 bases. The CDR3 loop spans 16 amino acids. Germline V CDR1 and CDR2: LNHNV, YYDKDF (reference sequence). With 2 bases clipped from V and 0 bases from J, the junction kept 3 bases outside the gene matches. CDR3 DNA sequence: TGTGCCACCAGCAGAACAAGCGGGGGCTCCTACAATGAGCAGTTCTTC. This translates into CATSRTSGGSYNEQFF.

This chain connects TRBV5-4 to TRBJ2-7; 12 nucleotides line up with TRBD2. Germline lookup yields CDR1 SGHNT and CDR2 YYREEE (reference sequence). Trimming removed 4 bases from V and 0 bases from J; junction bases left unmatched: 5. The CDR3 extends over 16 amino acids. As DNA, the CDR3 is TGTGCCAGCAGCCCTATGACTAGCGGGAGCTCCTACGAGCAGTACTTC. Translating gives CASSPMTSGSSYEQYF.

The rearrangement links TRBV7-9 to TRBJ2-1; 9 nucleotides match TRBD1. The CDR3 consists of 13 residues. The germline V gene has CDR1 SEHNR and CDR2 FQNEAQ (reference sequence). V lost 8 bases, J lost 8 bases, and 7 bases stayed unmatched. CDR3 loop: CASPGQGGYEQFF. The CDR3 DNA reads TGTGCCAGCCCGGGACAGGGCGGTTATGAGCAGTTCTTC.

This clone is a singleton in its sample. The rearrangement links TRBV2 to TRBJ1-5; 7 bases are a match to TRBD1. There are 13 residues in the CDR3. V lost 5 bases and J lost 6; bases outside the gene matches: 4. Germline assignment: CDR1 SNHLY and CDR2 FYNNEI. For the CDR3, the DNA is TGTGCCAGCAGTACAGGGGAAAGTCAGCCCCAGCATTTT. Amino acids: CASSTGESQPQHF.

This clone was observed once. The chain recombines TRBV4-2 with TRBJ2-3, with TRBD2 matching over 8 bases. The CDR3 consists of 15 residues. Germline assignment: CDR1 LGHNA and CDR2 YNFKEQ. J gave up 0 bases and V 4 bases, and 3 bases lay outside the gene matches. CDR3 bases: TGTGCCAGCAGCCCCCGGGGGGGGAGCACAGATACGCAGTATTTT. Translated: CASSPRGGSTDTQYF.

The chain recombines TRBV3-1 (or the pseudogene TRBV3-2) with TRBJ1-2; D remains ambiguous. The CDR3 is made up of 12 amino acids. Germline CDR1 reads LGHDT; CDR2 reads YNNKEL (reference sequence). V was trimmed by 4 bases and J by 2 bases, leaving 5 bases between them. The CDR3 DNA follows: TGTGCCAGCAGCCCCGGGAACTATGGCTACACCTTC. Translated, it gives CASSPGNYGYTF.

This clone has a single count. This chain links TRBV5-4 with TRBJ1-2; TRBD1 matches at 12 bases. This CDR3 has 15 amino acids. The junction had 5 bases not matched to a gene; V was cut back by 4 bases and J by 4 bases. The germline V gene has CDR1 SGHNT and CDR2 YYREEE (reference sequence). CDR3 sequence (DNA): TGTGCCAGCAGCCCCGGGACAGGGGGCGTCTATGGCTACACCTTC. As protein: CASSPGTGGVYGYTF. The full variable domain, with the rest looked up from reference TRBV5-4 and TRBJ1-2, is ETGVTQSPTHLIKTRGQQVTLRCSSQSGHNTVSWYQQALGQGPQFIFQYYREEENGRGNFPPRFSGLQFPNYSSELNVNALELDDSALYLCASSPGTGGVYGYTFGSGTRLTVV.

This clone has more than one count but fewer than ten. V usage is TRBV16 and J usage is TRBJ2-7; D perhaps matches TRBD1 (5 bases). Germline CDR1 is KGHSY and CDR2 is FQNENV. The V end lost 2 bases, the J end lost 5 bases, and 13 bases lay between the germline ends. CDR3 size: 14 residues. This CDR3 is CASSQQIQGHEQYF. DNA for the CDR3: TGTGCCAGCAGCCAACAGATTCAGGGCCACGAGCAGTACTTC.

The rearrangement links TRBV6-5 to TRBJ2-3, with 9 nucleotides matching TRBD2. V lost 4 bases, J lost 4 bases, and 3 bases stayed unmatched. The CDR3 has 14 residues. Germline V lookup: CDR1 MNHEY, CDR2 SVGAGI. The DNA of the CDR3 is TGTGCCAGCAGTTTAGCGGGAGCTGCAGATACGCAGTATTTT. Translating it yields CASSLAGAADTQYF.

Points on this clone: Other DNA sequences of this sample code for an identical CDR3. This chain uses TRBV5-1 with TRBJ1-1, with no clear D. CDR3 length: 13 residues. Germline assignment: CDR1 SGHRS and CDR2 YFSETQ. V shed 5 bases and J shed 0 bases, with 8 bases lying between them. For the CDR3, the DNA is TGCGCCAGCAGAGGGAGGCTGAACACTGAAGCTTTCTTT. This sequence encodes CASRGRLNTEAFF.

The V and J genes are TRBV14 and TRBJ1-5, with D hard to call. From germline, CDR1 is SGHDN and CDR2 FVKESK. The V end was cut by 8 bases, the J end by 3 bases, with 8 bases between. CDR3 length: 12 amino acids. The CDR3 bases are TGTGCCAGCTACGCGATCAATCAGCCCCAGCATTTT. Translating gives CASYAINQPQHF.

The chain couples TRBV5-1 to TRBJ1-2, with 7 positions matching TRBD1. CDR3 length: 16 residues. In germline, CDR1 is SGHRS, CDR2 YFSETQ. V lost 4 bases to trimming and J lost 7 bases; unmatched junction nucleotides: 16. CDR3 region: CASSQIGTALGGGYTF. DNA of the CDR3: TGCGCCAGCAGCCAAATAGGGACAGCCCTGGGTGGTGGCTACACCTTC.

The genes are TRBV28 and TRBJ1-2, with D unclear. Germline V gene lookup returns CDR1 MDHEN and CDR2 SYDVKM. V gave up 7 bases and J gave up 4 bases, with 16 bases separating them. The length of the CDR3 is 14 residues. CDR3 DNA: TGTGCCAGCAATGACTACCCGAAACGCTATGGCTACACCTTC. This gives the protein CASNDYPKRYGYTF.

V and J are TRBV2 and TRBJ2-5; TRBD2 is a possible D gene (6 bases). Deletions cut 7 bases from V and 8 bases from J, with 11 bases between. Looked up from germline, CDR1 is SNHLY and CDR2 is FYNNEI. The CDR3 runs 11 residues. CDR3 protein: CASIRELTQYF. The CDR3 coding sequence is TGTGCCAGCATCCGGGAGCTCACCCAGTACTTC.

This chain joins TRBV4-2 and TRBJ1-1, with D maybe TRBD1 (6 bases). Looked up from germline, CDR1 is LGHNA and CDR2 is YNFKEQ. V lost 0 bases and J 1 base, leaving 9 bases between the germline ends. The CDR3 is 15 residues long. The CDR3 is CASSQDLGQNTEAFF. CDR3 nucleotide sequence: TGTGCCAGCAGCCAAGATCTGGGACAGAACACTGAAGCTTTCTTT.

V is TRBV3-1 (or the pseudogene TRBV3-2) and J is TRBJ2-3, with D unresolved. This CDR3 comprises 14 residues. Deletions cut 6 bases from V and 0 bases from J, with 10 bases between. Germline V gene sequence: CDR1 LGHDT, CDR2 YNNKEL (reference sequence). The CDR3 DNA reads TGTGCCAGCAGTCTAGAGAGGAGCACAGATACGCAGTATTTT. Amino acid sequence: CASSLERSTDTQYF.

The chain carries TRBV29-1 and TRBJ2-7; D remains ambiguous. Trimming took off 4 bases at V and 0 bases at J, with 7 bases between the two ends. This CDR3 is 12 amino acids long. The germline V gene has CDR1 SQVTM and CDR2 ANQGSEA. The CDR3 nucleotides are TGCAGCGTTGCACGAGGCTCCTACGAGCAGTACTTC. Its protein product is CSVARGSYEQYF.

CDR3 nucleotide sequence: TGTGCCAGTAGTATGGGGGACAGACCTTCACCCCTCCACTTT. Its translation: CASSMGDRPSPLHF. The chain uses TRBV19 and TRBJ1-6, with 7 bases aligning to TRBD1. The CDR3 sequence is 14 residues long. With 3 bases clipped from V and 9 bases from J, the junction kept 5 bases outside the gene matches. Germline V lookup: CDR1 LNHDA, CDR2 SQIVND (reference sequence).

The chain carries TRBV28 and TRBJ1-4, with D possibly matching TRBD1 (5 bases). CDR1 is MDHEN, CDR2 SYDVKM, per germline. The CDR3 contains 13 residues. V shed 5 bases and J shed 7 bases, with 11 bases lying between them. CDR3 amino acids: CASSTRQTEKLFF. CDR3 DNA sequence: TGTGCCAGCAGTACCCGACAGACTGAAAAACTGTTTTTT.

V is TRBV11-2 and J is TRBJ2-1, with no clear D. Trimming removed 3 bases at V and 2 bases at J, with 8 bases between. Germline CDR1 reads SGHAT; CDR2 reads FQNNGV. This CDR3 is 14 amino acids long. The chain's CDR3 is CASSFSTAYNEQFF. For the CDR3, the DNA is TGTGCCAGCAGCTTTTCCACTGCCTACAATGAGCAGTTCTTC.

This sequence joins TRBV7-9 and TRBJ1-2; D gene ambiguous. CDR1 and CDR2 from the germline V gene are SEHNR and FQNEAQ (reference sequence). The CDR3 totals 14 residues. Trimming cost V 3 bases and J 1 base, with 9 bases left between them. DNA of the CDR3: TGTGCCAGCAGCTTGACTCGTGATAACTATGGCTACACCTTC. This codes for CASSLTRDNYGYTF.